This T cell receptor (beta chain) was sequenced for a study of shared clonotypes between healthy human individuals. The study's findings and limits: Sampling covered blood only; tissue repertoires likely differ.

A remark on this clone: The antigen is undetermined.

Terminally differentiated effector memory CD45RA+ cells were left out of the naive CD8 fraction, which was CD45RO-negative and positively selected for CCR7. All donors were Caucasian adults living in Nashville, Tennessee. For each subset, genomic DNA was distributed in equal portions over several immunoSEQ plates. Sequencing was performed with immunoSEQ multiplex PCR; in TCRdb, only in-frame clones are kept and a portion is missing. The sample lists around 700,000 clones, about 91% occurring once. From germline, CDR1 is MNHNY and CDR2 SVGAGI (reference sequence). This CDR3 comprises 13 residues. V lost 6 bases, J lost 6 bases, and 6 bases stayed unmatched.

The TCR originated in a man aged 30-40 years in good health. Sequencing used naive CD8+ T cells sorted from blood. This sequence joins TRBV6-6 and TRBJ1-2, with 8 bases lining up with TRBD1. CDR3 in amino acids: CASSTQGGNGYTF. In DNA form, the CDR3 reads TGTGCCAGCAGCACACAGGGGGGGAATGGCTACACCTTC.